A selection of T cell receptor beta chains follows, all from one sample in a study of T cell responses to AZD1222 COVID-19 vaccine. Produced via immunoSEQ multiplex PCR; TCRdb's table is partial and in-frame only. The table records some 120,000 clones, roughly 91% of them present only once. Sequencing used peripheral blood, obtained on day 0 of MenACWY control vaccination. The receptors were sampled from an adult in good health. Both conserved end residues are part of each CDR3. Fields, in order: J gene, V gene, clone size, D gene, CDR3 protein, CDR3 DNA. D genes are given only for firm matches. Size tells how often a clone was seen (once, few, many) or the class of an expanded clone, and some rows leave it out.

J: TRBJ2-5; V: TRBV7-9; size: .; D: .; CDR3: CASSFLGGAQETQYF; DNA: TGTGCCAGCAGCTTTTTGGGGGGAGCGCAAGAGACCCAGTACTTC
J: TRBJ2-3; V: TRBV5-6; size: once; D: TRBD2; CDR3: CASSPPGALAGGSDTQYF; DNA: TGTGCCAGCAGCCCGCCGGGGGCGCTAGCGGGAGGTTCAGATACGCAGTATTTT
J: TRBJ2-1; V: TRBV15; size: .; D: TRBD2; CDR3: CATSSTSGGYNEQFF; DNA: TGTGCCACCAGCAGCACTAGCGGGGGCTACAATGAGCAGTTCTTC
J: TRBJ2-1; V: TRBV29-1; size: .; D: .; CDR3: CSVEDRQAPVDEQFF; DNA: TGCAGCGTTGAAGATCGGCAGGCCCCTGTGGATGAGCAGTTCTTC
J: TRBJ1-2; V: TRBV6-6; size: .; D: .; CDR3: CASSYTLRDTWGYTF; DNA: TGTGCCAGCAGTTACACCCTCCGGGACACCTGGGGCTACACCTTC
J: TRBJ2-2; V: TRBV18; size: .; D: .; CDR3: CASSRPGLSTGELFF; DNA: TGTGCCAGCTCACGACCGGGACTCTCCACCGGGGAGCTGTTTTTT
J: TRBJ2-2; V: TRBV29-1; size: few; D: TRBD1; CDR3: CSVLLSGGDNTGELFF; DNA: TGCAGCGTCCTACTTTCAGGGGGCGATAACACCGGGGAGCTGTTTTTT
J: TRBJ1-5; V: TRBV28; size: once; D: .; CDR3: CASSRNVNQPQHF; DNA: TGTGCCAGCAGTCGGAACGTAAATCAGCCCCAGCATTTT
J: TRBJ2-7; V: TRBV2; size: .; D: TRBD2; CDR3: CASRETSGSSYEQYF; DNA: TGTGCCAGCAGGGAGACTAGCGGGAGCTCCTACGAGCAGTACTTC
J: TRBJ1-5; V: TRBV19; size: .; D: TRBD1; CDR3: CASSIAHTGAGQPQHF; DNA: TGTGCCAGTAGTATAGCACATACAGGGGCCGGGCAGCCCCAGCATTTT
J: TRBJ2-4; V: TRBV21-1; size: .; D: .; CDR3: CASSTREQTGQGSTSAKNIQYF; DNA: TGTGCCAGCAGCACCCGAGAACAAACGGGACAGGGGTCGACGTCGGCCAAAAACATTCAGTACTTC
J: TRBJ2-5; V: TRBV10-3; size: .; D: TRBD1; CDR3: CAISERTGQETQYF; DNA: TGTGCCATCAGCGAACGGACAGGGCAAGAGACCCAGTACTTC
J: TRBJ1-2; V: TRBV4-1; size: .; D: TRBD1; CDR3: CASSQLFGQGAGGYTF; DNA: TGCGCCAGCAGCCAACTTTTCGGACAGGGGGCAGGCGGCTACACCTTC
J: TRBJ2-7; V: TRBV30; size: few; D: TRBD2; CDR3: CAWNPGLAGALYF; DNA: TGTGCCTGGAACCCGGGACTAGCGGGAGCCCTGTACTTC
J: TRBJ1-1; V: TRBV7-9; size: .; D: TRBD1; CDR3: CASRYRGLTEAFF; DNA: TGTGCCAGCAGATACAGGGGGCTGACTGAAGCTTTCTTT
J: TRBJ2-5; V: TRBV28; size: once; D: .; CDR3: CASSGETQYF; DNA: TGTGCCAGCAGTGGGGAGACCCAGTACTTC
J: TRBJ2-5; V: TRBV7-2; size: .; D: .; CDR3: CASSSYRLGETQYF; DNA: TGTGCCAGCAGCTCATATAGACTGGGAGAGACCCAGTACTTC
J: TRBJ2-3; V: TRBV19; size: .; D: .; CDR3: CASTNIPDTQYF; DNA: TGTGCCAGTACCAATATCCCAGATACGCAGTATTTT
J: TRBJ1-6; V: TRBV4-2; size: few; D: .; CDR3: CASSQPGQPSPLHF; DNA: TGTGCCAGCAGCCAACCCGGACAGCCTTCACCCCTCCACTTT
J: TRBJ1-2; V: TRBV5-1; size: .; D: .; CDR3: CASSLLALSNGYTF; DNA: TGCGCCAGCAGCTTGTTGGCCCTGAGTAATGGCTACACCTTC
J: TRBJ1-6; V: TRBV15; size: .; D: .; CDR3: CATSGVQEDNSPLHF; DNA: TGTGCCACCAGCGGAGTCCAGGAAGATAATTCACCCCTCCACTTT
J: TRBJ1-4; V: TRBV4-2; size: .; D: TRBD1; CDR3: CASSPDRVELFF; DNA: TGTGCCAGCAGCCCGGACAGGGTGGAACTGTTTTTT
J: TRBJ2-7; V: TRBV3-1/TRBV3-2; size: .; D: TRBD2; CDR3: CASSPPGIAGSYEQYF; DNA: TGTGCCAGCAGTCCCCCGGGAATAGCGGGCTCCTACGAGCAGTACTTC
J: TRBJ1-1; V: TRBV4-2; size: .; D: TRBD1; CDR3: CASSPRDRGRSYTEAFF; DNA: TGTGCCAGCAGCCCTCGGGACAGGGGGCGATCATACACTGAAGCTTTCTTT
J: TRBJ1-5; V: TRBV5-6; size: .; D: .; CDR3: CASSLVQEGQPQHF; DNA: TGTGCCAGCAGCTTGGTGCAGGAGGGACAGCCCCAGCATTTT
J: TRBJ1-3; V: TRBV6-2/TRBV6-3; size: .; D: .; CDR3: CASSGNTIYF; DNA: TGTGCCAGCAGTGGCAACACCATATATTTT
J: TRBJ1-2; V: TRBV7-9; size: once; D: .; CDR3: CASIRYRDLGPNYGYTF; DNA: TGTGCCAGCATCCGATACAGGGACCTGGGCCCGAACTATGGCTACACCTTC
J: TRBJ2-5; V: TRBV5-1; size: .; D: TRBD1; CDR3: CASSPTGQPQETQYF; DNA: TGCGCCAGCAGCCCAACGGGACAGCCCCAAGAGACCCAGTACTTC
J: TRBJ1-1; V: TRBV30; size: .; D: .; CDR3: CAWSIQLNTEAFF; DNA: TGTGCCTGGAGTATTCAGTTGAACACTGAAGCTTTCTTT
J: TRBJ1-2; V: TRBV19; size: .; D: .; CDR3: CASSMDYGYTF; DNA: TGTGCCAGTAGTATGGACTATGGCTACACCTTC
J: TRBJ2-2; V: TRBV24-1; size: .; D: .; CDR3: CATETGSPGELFF; DNA: TGTGCCACCGAAACAGGTTCCCCCGGGGAGCTGTTTTTT
J: TRBJ2-7; V: TRBV2; size: .; D: TRBD1; CDR3: CASSVGRDRIYEQYF; DNA: TGTGCCAGCAGTGTCGGCCGGGACAGAATATACGAGCAGTACTTC
J: TRBJ2-6; V: TRBV6-2/TRBV6-3; size: .; D: TRBD1; CDR3: CASSSDRVNVLTF; DNA: TGTGCCAGCAGTTCAGACAGGGTCAACGTCCTGACTTTC
J: TRBJ2-3; V: TRBV6-2/TRBV6-3; size: .; D: .; CDR3: CASSYTKQGLDTQYF; DNA: TGTGCCAGCAGTTACACAAAACAGGGTTTGGATACGCAGTATTTT
J: TRBJ2-1; V: TRBV28; size: .; D: .; CDR3: CASSSTLQYNEQFF; DNA: TGTGCCAGCAGTTCCACCCTACAGTACAATGAGCAGTTCTTC
J: TRBJ2-2; V: TRBV4-2; size: .; D: TRBD2; CDR3: CASSQPQRETGELFF; DNA: TGTGCCAGCAGCCAGCCACAGCGGGAGACCGGGGAGCTGTTTTTT
J: TRBJ2-7; V: TRBV12-3/TRBV12-4; size: .; D: .; CDR3: CASSLGLDEQYF; DNA: TGTGCCAGCAGTCTGGGGCTCGACGAGCAGTACTTC
J: TRBJ2-3; V: TRBV9; size: .; D: .; CDR3: CASSVMTADTQYF; DNA: TGTGCCAGCAGCGTAATGACAGCAGATACGCAGTATTTT
J: TRBJ2-1; V: TRBV5-1; size: .; D: .; CDR3: CASSPTARSYNEQFF; DNA: TGCGCCAGCAGCCCAACAGCCCGCTCCTACAATGAGCAGTTCTTC
J: TRBJ1-3; V: TRBV6-5; size: .; D: .; CDR3: CASSSRLTGNTIYF; DNA: TGTGCCAGCAGTTCCCGGCTGACCGGAAACACCATATATTTT
J: TRBJ1-3; V: TRBV9; size: .; D: .; CDR3: CASSVGTTGNTIYF; DNA: TGTGCCAGCAGCGTAGGGACCACTGGAAACACCATATATTTT
J: TRBJ2-7; V: TRBV6-6; size: .; D: TRBD2; CDR3: CASSYKLAGGEQYF; DNA: TGTGCCAGCAGTTATAAGCTAGCGGGCGGCGAGCAGTACTTC
J: TRBJ1-4; V: TRBV11-2; size: once; D: .; CDR3: CASSPGLHGTNEKLFF; DNA: TGTGCCAGCAGCCCTGGTCTCCACGGCACTAATGAAAAACTGTTTTTT
J: TRBJ1-2; V: TRBV7-2; size: .; D: TRBD1; CDR3: CASSLQGAGGYTF; DNA: TGTGCCAGCAGCCTACAGGGGGCAGGTGGCTACACCTTC
J: TRBJ2-1; V: TRBV2; size: .; D: .; CDR3: CASSGNEQFF; DNA: TGTGCCAGCAGTGGGAATGAGCAGTTCTTC
J: TRBJ2-3; V: TRBV3-1/TRBV3-2; size: .; D: .; CDR3: CASSLGDTQYF; DNA: TGTGCCAGCAGCCTGGGGGATACGCAGTATTTT
J: TRBJ2-2; V: TRBV11-2; size: .; D: TRBD2; CDR3: CASSQWEGKTGELFF; DNA: TGTGCCAGCAGCCAATGGGAGGGAAAGACCGGGGAGCTGTTTTTT
J: TRBJ2-1; V: TRBV11-3; size: once; D: .; CDR3: CASSLEGTLSYNEQFF; DNA: TGTGCCAGCAGCTTAGAGGGGACTCTCTCCTACAATGAGCAGTTCTTC
J: TRBJ2-5; V: TRBV4-2; size: once; D: TRBD1; CDR3: CASSQDIGTGQETQYF; DNA: TGTGCCAGCAGCCAAGATATCGGGACAGGTCAAGAGACCCAGTACTTC
J: TRBJ2-1; V: TRBV7-9; size: .; D: .; CDR3: CASSSVDEGSYNEQFF; DNA: TGTGCCAGCAGCTCCGTGGACGAGGGCTCCTACAATGAGCAGTTCTTC
J: TRBJ1-4; V: TRBV10-1; size: .; D: TRBD1; CDR3: CATPGTATNEKLFF; DNA: TGCGCCACCCCCGGGACAGCAACTAATGAAAAACTGTTTTTT
J: TRBJ1-6; V: TRBV6-5; size: .; D: .; CDR3: CASIGDTSSPLHF; DNA: TGTGCCAGCATAGGGGACACCTCTTCACCCCTCCACTTT
J: TRBJ1-6; V: TRBV28; size: .; D: .; CDR3: CASSFRSGLGANSPLHF; DNA: TGTGCCAGCAGTTTTAGGTCAGGGTTAGGGGCCAATTCACCCCTCCACTTT
J: TRBJ2-1; V: TRBV24-1; size: .; D: .; CDR3: CATSDLSAGMYNEQFF; DNA: TGTGCCACCAGTGATTTATCGGCAGGGATGTACAATGAGCAGTTCTTC
J: TRBJ1-4; V: TRBV28; size: .; D: .; CDR3: CASSLRVFAGKSEKLFF; DNA: TGTGCCAGCAGTTTACGGGTCTTCGCAGGGAAAAGTGAAAAACTGTTTTTT
J: TRBJ1-1; V: TRBV19; size: .; D: .; CDR3: CASSTDRDLMNTEAFF; DNA: TGTGCCAGTAGTACGGACCGGGACCTTATGAACACTGAAGCTTTCTTT
J: TRBJ2-1; V: TRBV6-2/TRBV6-3; size: .; D: .; CDR3: CASSYSIVGRNEQFF; DNA: TGTGCCAGCAGTTACTCGATAGTCGGCCGGAATGAGCAGTTCTTC
J: TRBJ1-2; V: TRBV28; size: .; D: TRBD1; CDR3: CASSPQGGYGYTF; DNA: TGTGCCAGCAGTCCCCAGGGGGGATATGGCTACACCTTC